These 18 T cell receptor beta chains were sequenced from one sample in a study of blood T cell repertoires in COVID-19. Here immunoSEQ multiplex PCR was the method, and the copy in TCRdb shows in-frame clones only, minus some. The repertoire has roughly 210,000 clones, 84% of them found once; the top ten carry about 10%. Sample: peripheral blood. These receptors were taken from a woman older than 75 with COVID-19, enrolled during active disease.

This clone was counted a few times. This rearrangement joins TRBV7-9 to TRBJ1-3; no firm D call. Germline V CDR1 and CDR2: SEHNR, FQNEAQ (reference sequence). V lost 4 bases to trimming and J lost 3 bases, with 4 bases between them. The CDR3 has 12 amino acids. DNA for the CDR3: TGTGCCAGCAGCTATAATGGAAACACCATATATTTT. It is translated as CASSYNGNTIYF.

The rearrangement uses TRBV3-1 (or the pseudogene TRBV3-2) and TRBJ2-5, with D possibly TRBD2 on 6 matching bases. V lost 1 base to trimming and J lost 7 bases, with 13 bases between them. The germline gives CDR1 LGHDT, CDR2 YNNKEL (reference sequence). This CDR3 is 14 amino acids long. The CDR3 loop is CASSQGRGKGTQYF. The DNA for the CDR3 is TGTGCCAGCAGCCAAGGGCGGGGTAAGGGGACCCAGTACTTC.

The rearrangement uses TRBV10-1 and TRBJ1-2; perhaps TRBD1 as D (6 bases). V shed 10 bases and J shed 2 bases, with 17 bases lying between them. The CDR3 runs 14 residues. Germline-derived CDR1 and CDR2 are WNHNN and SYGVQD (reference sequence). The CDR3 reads CAKADSLLNYGYTF. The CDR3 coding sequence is TGCGCCAAAGCGGACAGCTTACTAAACTATGGCTACACCTTC.

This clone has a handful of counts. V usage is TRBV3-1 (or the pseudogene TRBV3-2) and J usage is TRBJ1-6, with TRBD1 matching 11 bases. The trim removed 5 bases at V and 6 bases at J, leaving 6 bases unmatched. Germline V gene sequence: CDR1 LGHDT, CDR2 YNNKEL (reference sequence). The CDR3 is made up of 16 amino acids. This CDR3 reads CASSDHGQGANSPLHF. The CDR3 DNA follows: TGTGCCAGCAGCGACCATGGACAGGGGGCTAATTCACCCCTCCACTTT.

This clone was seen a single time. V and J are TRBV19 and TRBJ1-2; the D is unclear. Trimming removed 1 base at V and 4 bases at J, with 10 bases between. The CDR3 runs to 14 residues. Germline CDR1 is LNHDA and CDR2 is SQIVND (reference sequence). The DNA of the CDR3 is TGTGCCAGTAGTATAGGAGGAGGGAGCTATGGCTACACCTTC. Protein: CASSIGGGSYGYTF.

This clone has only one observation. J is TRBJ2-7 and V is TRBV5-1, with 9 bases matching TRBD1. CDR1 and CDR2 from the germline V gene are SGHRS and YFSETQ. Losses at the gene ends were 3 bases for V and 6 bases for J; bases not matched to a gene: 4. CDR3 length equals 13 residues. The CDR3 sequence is CASSSGQGLEQYF. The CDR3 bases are TGCGCCAGCAGCTCCGGACAGGGGCTCGAGCAGTACTTC.

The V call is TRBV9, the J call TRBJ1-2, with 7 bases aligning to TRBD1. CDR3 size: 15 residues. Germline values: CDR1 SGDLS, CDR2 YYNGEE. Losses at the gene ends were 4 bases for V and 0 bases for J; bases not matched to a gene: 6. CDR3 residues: CASSNSTGPNYGYTF. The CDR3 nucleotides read TGTGCCAGCAGCAATTCGACAGGGCCTAACTATGGCTACACCTTC.

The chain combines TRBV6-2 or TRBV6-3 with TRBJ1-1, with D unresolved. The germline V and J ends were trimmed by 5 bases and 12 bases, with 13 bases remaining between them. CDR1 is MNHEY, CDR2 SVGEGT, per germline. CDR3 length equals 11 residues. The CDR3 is CASSGWSGTFF. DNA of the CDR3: TGTGCCAGCAGTGGTTGGTCGGGAACTTTCTTT.

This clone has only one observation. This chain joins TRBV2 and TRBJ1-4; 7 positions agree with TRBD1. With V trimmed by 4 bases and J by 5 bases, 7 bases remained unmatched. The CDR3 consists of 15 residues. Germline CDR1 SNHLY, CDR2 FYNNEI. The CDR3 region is CASSVRDSRNEKLFF. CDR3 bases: TGTGCCAGCAGTGTCCGGGACAGTCGAAATGAAAAACTGTTTTTT.

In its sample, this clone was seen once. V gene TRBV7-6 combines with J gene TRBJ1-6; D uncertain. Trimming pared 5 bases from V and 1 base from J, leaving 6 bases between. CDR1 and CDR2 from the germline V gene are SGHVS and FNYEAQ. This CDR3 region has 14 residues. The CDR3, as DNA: TGTGCCAGCAGCCCCGGGTCCTATAATTCACCCCTCCACTTT. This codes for CASSPGSYNSPLHF. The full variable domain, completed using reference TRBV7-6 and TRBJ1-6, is GAGVSQSPRYKVTKRGQDVALRCDPISGHVSLYWYRQALGQGPEFLTYFNYEAQQDKSGLPNDRFSAERPEGSISTLTIQRTEQRDSAMYRCASSPGSYNSPLHFGNGTRLTVT.

The CDR3 nucleotides are TGTGCCAGCAGCGAGGGGACAGCACTGAACACTGAAGCTTTCTTT. Its protein product is CASSEGTALNTEAFF. The chain joins TRBV6-5 to TRBJ1-1, with 7 bases fitting TRBD1. CDR3 length: 15 amino acids. J lost 0 bases, V lost 6 bases, and 7 bases had no gene match. Germline assignment: CDR1 MNHEY and CDR2 SVGAGI.

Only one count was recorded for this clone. The CDR3 region has the DNA TGCGCCAGCAGCCAAGTTGCGGGGGGATCCTACAATGAGCAGTTCTTC. Its translation is CASSQVAGGSYNEQFF. This chain uses TRBV4-1 with TRBJ2-1; 8 bases fit TRBD2. The CDR3 has 16 residues. Germline CDR1 reads MGHRA; CDR2 reads YSYEKL. The V segment lost 1 base and the J segment 1 base; nucleotides outside the gene matches: 3.

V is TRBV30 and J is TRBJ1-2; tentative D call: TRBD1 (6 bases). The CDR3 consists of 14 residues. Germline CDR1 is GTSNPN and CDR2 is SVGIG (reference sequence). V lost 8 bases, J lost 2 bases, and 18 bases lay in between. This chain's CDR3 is CAAEKGGRNYGYTF. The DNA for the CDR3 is TGTGCCGCGGAGAAAGGGGGTAGGAACTATGGCTACACCTTC.

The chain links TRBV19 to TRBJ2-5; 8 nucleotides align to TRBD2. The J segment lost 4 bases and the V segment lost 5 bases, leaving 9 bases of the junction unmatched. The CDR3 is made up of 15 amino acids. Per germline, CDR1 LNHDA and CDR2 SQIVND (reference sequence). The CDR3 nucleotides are TGTGCCAGTAGTGTCGGACTAGCAGTCGGAGAGACCCAGTACTTC. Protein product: CASSVGLAVGETQYF. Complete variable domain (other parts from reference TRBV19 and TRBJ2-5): DGGITQSPKYLFRKEGQNVTLSCEQNLNHDAMYWYRQDPGQGLRLIYYSQIVNDFQKGDIAEGYSVSREKKESFPLTVTSAQKNPTAFYLCASSVGLAVGETQYFGPGTRLLVL.

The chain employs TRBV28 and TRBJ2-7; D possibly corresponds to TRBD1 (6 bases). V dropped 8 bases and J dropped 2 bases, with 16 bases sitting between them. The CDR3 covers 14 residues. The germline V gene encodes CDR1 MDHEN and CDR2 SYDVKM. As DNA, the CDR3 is TGTGCCAGCCGACGACAGGACATAACCTACGAGCAGTACTTC. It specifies CASRRQDITYEQYF.

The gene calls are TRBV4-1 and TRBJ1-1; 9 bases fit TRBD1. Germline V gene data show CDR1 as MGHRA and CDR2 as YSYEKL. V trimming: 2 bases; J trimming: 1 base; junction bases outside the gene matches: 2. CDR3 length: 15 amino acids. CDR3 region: CASSQRTGENTEAFF. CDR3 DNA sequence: TGCGCCAGCAGCCAAAGGACAGGGGAGAACACTGAAGCTTTCTTT.

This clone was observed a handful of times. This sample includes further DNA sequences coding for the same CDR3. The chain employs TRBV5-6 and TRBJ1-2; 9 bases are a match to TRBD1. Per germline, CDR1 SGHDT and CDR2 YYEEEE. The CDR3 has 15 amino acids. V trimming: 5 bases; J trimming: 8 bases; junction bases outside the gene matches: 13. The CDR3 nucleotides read TGTGCCAGCAGGGCCACAGGGGGCGCAGGAGGGGGCTACACCTTC. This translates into CASRATGGAGGGYTF. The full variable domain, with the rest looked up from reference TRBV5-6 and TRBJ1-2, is DAGVTQSPTHLIKTRGQQVTLRCSPKSGHDTVSWYQQALGQGPQFIFQYYEEEERQRGNFPDRFSGHQFPNYSSELNVNALLLGDSALYLCASRATGGAGGGYTFGSGTRLTVV.

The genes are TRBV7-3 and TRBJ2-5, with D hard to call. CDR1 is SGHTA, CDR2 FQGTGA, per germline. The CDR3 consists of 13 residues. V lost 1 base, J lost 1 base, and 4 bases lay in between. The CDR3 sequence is CASSLISQETQYF. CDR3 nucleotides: TGTGCCAGCAGCTTAATCTCCCAAGAGACCCAGTACTTC.